Presented here are 26 T cell receptor beta chains from one specimen sequenced in a study of CD8+CD57+ T cells in acquired aplastic anemia. TCR beta VDJ combinations and CDR3 sequences were profiled from genomic DNA. TCRdb ran MiXCR on the reads and lists one entry per CDR3 protein. The table lists about 150,000 distinct CDR3 sequences, about half of them singletons. By flow cytometry, patients selected for sequencing had shown an expansion of CD8+CD57+ cells. The specimen was sorted CD4+, CD8+, or CD8+CD57+ T cells (not recorded which) from PBMCs. The receptors come from a human donor with aplastic anemia.

This clonotype appeared once. The chain employs TRBV19 and TRBJ2-7; D is perhaps TRBD2 (6 bases). The germline gives CDR1 LNHDA, CDR2 SQIVND (reference sequence). The V end was cut by 6 bases, the J end by 3 bases, with 15 bases between. The CDR3 is 14 amino acids. The CDR3 here is CASRAGGAFYEQYF. The CDR3, as DNA: TGTGCCAGTAGGGCAGGCGGGGCGTTCTACGAGCAGTACTTC.

The V gene is TRBV27, the J gene TRBJ2-1, with 8 bases identical to TRBD2. V lost 6 bases, J lost 9 bases, and 10 bases stayed unmatched. CDR1 is MNHEY, CDR2 SMNVEV, per germline (reference sequence). The CDR3 is 14 amino acids. The CDR3: CASSRGTRVLEQFF. CDR3 DNA sequence: TGTGCCAGCAGCCGAGGGACTAGAGTTCTTGAGCAGTTCTTC.

V is TRBV5-1 and J is TRBJ2-2; D unclear. The germline V gene encodes CDR1 SGHRS and CDR2 YFSETQ. The CDR3 covers 13 residues. Between the trimmed V and J ends, which lost 5 bases and 5 bases, there was a span of 10 bases. CDR3 DNA: TGCGCCAGCAGTACCGGGTCAACCGGGGAGCTGTTTTTT. It translates to CASSTGSTGELFF.

This clonotype came up once. The gene calls are TRBV20-1 and TRBJ1-2; no reliable D call. With 1 base removed from V and 8 bases from J, the gap between germline ends came to 8 bases. There are 11 residues in the CDR3. Per germline, CDR1 DFQATT and CDR2 SNEGSKA (reference sequence). The CDR3: CSARGSEGYTF. CDR3 nucleotide sequence: TGCAGTGCTAGAGGGTCCGAGGGCTACACCTTC.

The rearrangement uses TRBV24-1 and TRBJ2-1, with TRBD1 identical over 10 bases. This CDR3 is 15 amino acids long. The germline V gene encodes CDR1 KGHDR and CDR2 SFDVKD. J gave up 5 bases and V 7 bases, and 7 bases lay outside the gene matches. The CDR3 protein is CATSDGTGDNNEQFF. CDR3 coding DNA: TGTGCCACCAGCGACGGGACAGGGGACAACAATGAGCAGTTCTTC.

This clonotype was seen repeatedly, ten times or more. The rearrangement joins TRBV12-3 or TRBV12-4 to TRBJ1-4, with 8 bases matching TRBD1. After removal of 5 bases from V and 8 bases from J, the junction contained 7 bases not matched to a gene. The CDR3 is 14 amino acids. CDR3 DNA sequence: TGTGCCAGCAGTCTCGACAGGGGCCGGGAAAAACTGTTTTTT. Encoded protein: CASSLDRGREKLFF.

The chain uses TRBV2 and TRBJ1-2, with D possibly TRBD1 on 6 matching bases. CDR3 length: 15 residues. The germline V gene has CDR1 SNHLY and CDR2 FYNNEI. The V and J ends lost 4 bases and 7 bases respectively, with 19 bases between them. The CDR3 region is CASSVLEQGSGGYTF. CDR3 in DNA: TGTGCCAGCAGTGTGCTTGAACAGGGTTCCGGTGGCTACACCTTC. Full variable domain (outside the CDR3, taken from reference TRBV2 and TRBJ1-2): EPEVTQTPSHQVTQMGQEVILRCVPISNHLYFYWYRQILGQKVEFLVSFYNNEISEKSEIFDDQFSVERPDGSNFTLKIRSTKLEDSAMYFCASSVLEQGSGGYTFGSGTRLTVV.

This clonotype was seen at least ten times. V and J are TRBV20-1 and TRBJ2-5; no reliable D call. Trimming took off 3 bases at V and 2 bases at J, with 10 bases between the two ends. This CDR3 comprises 13 residues. CDR1 and CDR2 from the germline V gene are DFQATT and SNEGSKA (reference sequence). The CDR3 DNA reads as TGCAGTGCTAGTAGTGGCGGTCAAGAGACCCAGTACTTC. Its protein product is CSASSGGQETQYF.

This clonotype appeared many times. The gene calls are TRBV15 and TRBJ2-3; perhaps TRBD2 as D (6 bases). Deletions cut 4 bases from V and 1 base from J, with 15 bases between. Germline V gene lookup returns CDR1 LNHNV and CDR2 YYDKDF (reference sequence). The CDR3 has 16 amino acids. This CDR3 reads CATSNWGGRGTDTQYF. The CDR3 nucleotides read TGTGCCACCAGCAATTGGGGAGGTCGTGGCACAGATACGCAGTATTTT.

The sample holds a few counts of this clonotype. This CDR3 fails to terminate in the conserved phenylalanine or tryptophan, so it likely reflects a read error. The gene calls are TRBV5-1 and TRBJ1-2; possible D gene TRBD1, 6 bases. The ends were cut back, 4 bases at V and 10 bases at J, with 20 bases in the middle. This CDR3 comprises 14 residues. Looked up from germline, CDR1 is SGHRS and CDR2 is YFSETQ. The CDR3 coding sequence is TGCGCCAGCAGCGCCGGGGGCGGGTATGGGATCTACACCTCC. It encodes CASSAGGGYGIYTS.

This rearrangement joins TRBV7-2 to TRBJ2-3; TRBD1 or TRBD2 may be the D gene (5 bases each). Germline assignment: CDR1 SGHTA and CDR2 FQGNSA. The CDR3 is made up of 14 amino acids. With 0 bases removed from V and 2 bases from J, the gap between germline ends came to 6 bases. For the CDR3, the DNA is TGTGCCAGCAGCTTAGCGGGGGACACAGATACGCAGTATTTT. Translated, it gives CASSLAGDTDTQYF.

This clonotype was observed many times. V is TRBV20-1 and J is TRBJ2-1, with 11 bases that match TRBD2. Per the germline V gene, CDR1 is DFQATT and CDR2 is SNEGSKA (reference sequence). Trimming took 6 bases from V and 7 from J; bases not matched to a gene: 11. The CDR3 has 15 amino acids. CDR3 sequence: CSAQTLAGGWNEQFF. Written as DNA, the CDR3 is TGCAGTGCCCAGACCCTAGCGGGGGGATGGAATGAGCAGTTCTTC.

This clonotype showed up many times. The chain uses TRBV7-2 and TRBJ2-7; a weak D match, TRBD1 (5 bases). Between the trimmed V and J ends, which lost 8 bases and 8 bases, there was a span of 13 bases. CDR3 size: 11 residues. CDR1 and CDR2 (germline): SGHTA, FQGNSA. The CDR3 sequence is CASSAGLKQYF. The CDR3 DNA reads TGTGCCAGCTCCGCAGGGCTCAAGCAGTACTTC.

There are many counts of this clonotype. The chain links TRBV5-5 to TRBJ2-1, with 10 bases identical to TRBD2. J gave up 6 bases and V 4 bases, and 4 bases lay outside the gene matches. CDR1 and CDR2 from the germline V gene are SGHKS and YYEKEE (reference sequence). This CDR3 has 14 residues. This CDR3 is CASSPLAGGNEQFF. The CDR3 nucleotides are TGTGCCAGCAGCCCTTTAGCGGGGGGCAATGAGCAGTTCTTC.

This clonotype was picked up a small number of times. A clone one base away is much larger, so this may be a read error. As DNA, the CDR3 is TGCGCCAGCAGCTTGGGGGGGGCTAGCGGCACAGATACGCAGTATTTT. Translating it yields CASSLGGASGTDTQYF. V is TRBV5-1 and J is TRBJ2-3; D may be TRBD1 or TRBD2 (6 bases each). V was clipped by 0 bases and J by 1 base, with 12 bases between them. Germline V gene sequence: CDR1 SGHRS, CDR2 YFSETQ. This CDR3 is 16 amino acids long.

The sample holds many counts of this clonotype. This sequence joins TRBV11-3 and TRBJ2-7, with a possible D match to TRBD1 (5 bases). Trimming took off 2 bases at V and 3 bases at J, with 14 bases between the two ends. Per the germline V gene, CDR1 is SGHNT and CDR2 is YENEEA. The CDR3 loop spans 15 amino acids. The DNA for the CDR3 is TGTGCCAGCAGCTTATTCCCCGGACAAGTCTACGAGCAGTACTTC. This gives the protein CASSLFPGQVYEQYF.

The V call is TRBV2, the J call TRBJ2-2, with D unresolved. This CDR3 region has 12 residues. V lost 8 bases and J lost 3, with 7 bases in between. Looked up from germline, CDR1 is SNHLY and CDR2 is FYNNEI. The CDR3 DNA reads TGTGCCAGCCGGACCTACACCGGGGAGCTGTTTTTT. This sequence encodes CASRTYTGELFF.

This clonotype was seen ten or more times. The gene calls are TRBV19 and TRBJ1-2; weak D call: TRBD1 (5 bases). Germline V gene data show CDR1 as LNHDA and CDR2 as SQIVND (reference sequence). The V end lost 3 bases, the J end lost 4 bases, and 9 bases lay between the germline ends. This CDR3 has 13 amino acids. This chain's CDR3 is CASSMGQIYGYTF. CDR3 nucleotide sequence: TGTGCCAGTAGTATGGGGCAGATCTATGGCTACACCTTC.

This clonotype has a count of ten or more. The rearrangement uses TRBV19 and TRBJ2-3; TRBD2 is a possible D gene (7 bases). The CDR3 spans 15 residues. CDR1 and CDR2 (germline): LNHDA, SQIVND (reference sequence). V was clipped by 4 bases and J by 2 bases, with 13 bases between them. This CDR3 is CASSRGGGYTDTQYF. Here the CDR3 DNA reads TGTGCCAGTAGTAGAGGCGGGGGCTACACAGATACGCAGTATTTT.

The chain couples TRBV30 to TRBJ2-3; perhaps TRBD1 as D (6 bases). CDR1 and CDR2 from the germline V gene are GTSNPN and SVGIG (reference sequence). The germline V and J ends were trimmed by 5 bases and 2 bases, with 17 bases remaining between them. This CDR3 contains 15 residues. Here the CDR3 DNA reads TGTGCCTGGCGTTGGGAAGGGGGTCACACAGATACGCAGTATTTT. As protein: CAWRWEGGHTDTQYF.

This clonotype was counted many times. The V call is TRBV20-1, the J call TRBJ2-1, with 8 bases that match TRBD2. Trimming cost V 5 bases and J 4 bases; bases outside gene matches: 10. This CDR3 spans 15 amino acids. Germline assignment: CDR1 DFQATT and CDR2 SNEGSKA (reference sequence). CDR3 DNA sequence: TGCAGTGCTCCCTCGAGGGGCGGGGGGTACAATGAGCAGTTCTTC. Translation: CSAPSRGGGYNEQFF.

The table lists this clonotype with many counts. The gene calls are TRBV19 and TRBJ2-7; D unresolved. This CDR3 contains 13 residues. The V end lost 1 base, the J end lost 3 bases, and 7 bases lay between the germline ends. Germline CDR1 reads LNHDA; CDR2 reads SQIVND (reference sequence). The CDR3 DNA follows: TGTGCCAGTAGTATAGGGCCAGGCTACGAGCAGTACTTC. Amino acids: CASSIGPGYEQYF.

Regarding this clonotype: A read error may explain this, as a much larger clone is one base away. The chain employs TRBV20-1 and TRBJ2-1; 9 nucleotides line up with TRBD1. This CDR3 has 14 amino acids. Germline V gene sequence: CDR1 DFQATT, CDR2 SNEGSKA (reference sequence). The CDR3 reads CGARPGTGTNEQFF. The CDR3 nucleotides are TGCGGTGCTAGACCCGGGACAGGGACCAATGAGCAGTTCTTC.

The chain combines TRBV29-1 with TRBJ1-2; D not certain. Trimming removed 4 bases at V and 0 bases at J, with 6 bases between. CDR1 is SQVTM, CDR2 ANQGSEA, per germline. CDR3 length equals 12 residues. The CDR3 here is CSVAQTNYGYTF. CDR3 in DNA: TGCAGCGTTGCCCAGACTAACTATGGCTACACCTTC.

This sequence joins TRBV2 and TRBJ2-5, with 10 bases matching TRBD2. CDR1 and CDR2 from the germline V gene are SNHLY and FYNNEI. V lost 5 bases to trimming and J lost 5 bases; unmatched junction nucleotides: 5. There are 14 residues in the CDR3. This CDR3 reads CASSLSSGGETQYF. DNA for the CDR3: TGTGCCAGCAGTTTGTCTAGCGGGGGTGAGACCCAGTACTTC. Filled out from reference TRBV2 and TRBJ2-5, the complete variable domain reads EPEVTQTPSHQVTQMGQEVILRCVPISNHLYFYWYRQILGQKVEFLVSFYNNEISEKSEIFDDQFSVERPDGSNFTLKIRSTKLEDSAMYFCASSLSSGGETQYFGPGTRLLVL.

Comment on this clonotype: This clone may be a read error of a much larger clone one base away. The J gene is TRBJ1-1, the V gene TRBV5-1; tentatively, D is TRBD1 (5 bases). Trimming took 0 bases from V and 1 from J, leaving 13 bases between them. Germline V lookup: CDR1 SGHRS, CDR2 YFSETQ. The CDR3 sequence is 16 residues long. This CDR3 reads CASSLAMIGTNTEAFF. As DNA, the CDR3 is TGCGCCAGCAGCTTGGCCATGATAGGGACGAACACTGAAGCTTTCTTT. The whole variable domain, remainder taken from reference TRBV5-1 and TRBJ1-1, is KAGVTQTPRYLIKTRGQQVTLSCSPISGHRSVSWYQQTPGQGLQFLFEYFSETQRNKGNFPGRFSGRQFSNSRSEMNVSTLELGDSALYLCASSLAMIGTNTEAFFGQGTRLTVV.